The clone carrying this T cell receptor (beta chain) was counted a few times. What it binds is not known. Sequence at one end of the junction differs from germline and may be a read error. This entry belongs to a study of glioma-infiltrating T cells. Study-wide results and caveats: Above-expected tissue-blood divergence occurred in all gliomas, most in low-grade ones. Tissue and blood shared very few CDR3 sequences.

The iRepertoire nested amplicon-rescue multiplex PCR amplified TCR alpha and beta CDR3s from RNA. Input was about 85-400 ng of tissue mRNA or PBMC total RNA. TCRdb passed the multiplex PCR reads through MiXCR, listing each CDR3 protein once. The sample records about 180,000 distinct CDR3 sequences, roughly two fifths being singletons. Germline V CDR1 and CDR2: SGHVS, FNYEAQ. CDR3 length: 13 amino acids. The TCR comes from a human donor with low-grade glioma or glioblastoma, undergoing nonglioma brain surgery, or in good health (not recorded which). The chain links TRBV7-6 to TRBJ2-1; maybe TRBD1 (6 bases). The sample comprised glioma tissue, nonneoplastic brain tissue, or PBMCs (not recorded which). DNA of the CDR3: TGTGCTAGCAGCCCTACAGGGTCGCGTGAGAAGTTCTTC. This translates into CASSPTGSREKFF.